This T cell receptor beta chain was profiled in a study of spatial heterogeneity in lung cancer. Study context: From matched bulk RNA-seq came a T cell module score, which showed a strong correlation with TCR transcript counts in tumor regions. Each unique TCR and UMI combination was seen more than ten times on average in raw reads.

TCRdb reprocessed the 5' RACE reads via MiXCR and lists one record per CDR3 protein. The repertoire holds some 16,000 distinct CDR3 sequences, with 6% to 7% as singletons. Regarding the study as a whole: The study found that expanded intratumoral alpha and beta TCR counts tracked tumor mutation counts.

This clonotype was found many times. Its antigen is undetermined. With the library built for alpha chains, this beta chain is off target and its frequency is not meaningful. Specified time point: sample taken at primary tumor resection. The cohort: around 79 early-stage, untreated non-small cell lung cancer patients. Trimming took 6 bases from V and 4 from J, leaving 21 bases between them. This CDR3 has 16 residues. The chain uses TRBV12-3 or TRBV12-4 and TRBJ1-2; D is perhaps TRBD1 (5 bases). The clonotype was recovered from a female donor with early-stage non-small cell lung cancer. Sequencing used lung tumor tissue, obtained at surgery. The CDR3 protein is CASRNSRVGGGYGYTF. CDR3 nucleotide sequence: TGTGCCAGCAGGAATTCCCGGGTTGGGGGGGGCTATGGCTACACCTTC.